This is a list of T cell receptor beta chains from one sample in a study of beta chain features in type 1 diabetes. This table comes from immunoSEQ multiplex PCR, and its TCRdb copy is limited to in-frame clones, with some not included. The table has about 340,000 clones, 8% seen once; the top ten hold around 0.45%. Sample: central memory CD4+ T cells from blood. These receptor sequences come from a woman younger than 30 in good health. CDR3s include the opening cysteine and the closing phenylalanine or tryptophan. A D gene is named only where the DNA matches it firmly. The size of a clone is reported for some rows only, either as once, few or many, or as a class for expanded clones.

j_call,d_call,clone_size,v_call,cdr3_aa,cdr3_nt
TRBJ1-3,.,.,TRBV10-3,CAISESTPSGLGNTIYF,TGTGCCATCAGTGAGTCGACTCCATCGGGTCTTGGAAACACCATATATTTT
TRBJ2-1,.,.,TRBV6-5,CASSTLIGTGEQFF,TGTGCCAGCAGTACGCTGATTGGGACCGGTGAGCAGTTCTTC
TRBJ2-7,TRBD1,few,TRBV4-3,CASSLTTGQGSYEQYF,TGCGCCAGCAGCCTAACGACAGGACAGGGCTCCTACGAGCAGTACTTC
TRBJ2-3,TRBD2,.,TRBV4-3,CASSQGTRDTQYF,TGCGCCAGCAGCCAGGGGACTAGGGATACGCAGTATTTT
TRBJ2-3,.,many,TRBV11-2,CASSERGRTDTQYF,TGTGCCAGCAGCGAAAGGGGCCGGACAGATACGCAGTATTTT
TRBJ2-3,.,few,TRBV7-9,CASSLELGDTQYF,TGTGCCAGCAGCTTGGAACTGGGGGATACGCAGTATTTT
TRBJ1-1,.,.,TRBV28,CAAARAENTEAFF,TGTGCCGCTGCGAGGGCGGAGAACACTGAAGCTTTCTTT
TRBJ2-5,.,few,TRBV7-2,CASSFGGEETQYF,TGTGCCAGCAGCTTCGGGGGAGAAGAGACCCAGTACTTC
TRBJ2-3,.,few,TRBV10-3,CASSFVAGRQYF,TGTGCCAGCAGCTTCGTTGCGGGACGGCAATATTTT
TRBJ1-2,.,few,TRBV27,CASSLFSSANYGYTF,TGTGCCAGCAGTCTGTTCTCTTCAGCTAACTATGGCTACACCTTC
TRBJ2-3,.,few,TRBV9,CASSVEPAGSADTQYF,TGTGCCAGCAGCGTAGAACCGGCGGGATCGGCAGATACGCAGTATTTT
TRBJ2-2,TRBD1,few,TRBV9,CASSARDREYTGELFF,TGTGCCAGCAGCGCCCGGGACAGGGAGTACACCGGGGAGCTGTTTTTT
TRBJ2-3,.,.,TRBV7-9,CASSRDSLADTQYF,TGTGCCAGCAGCAGGGACTCCCTCGCAGATACGCAGTATTTT
TRBJ2-7,TRBD1,.,TRBV6-6,CATSLDRGKAYEQYF,TGTGCCACCAGCCTCGACAGGGGCAAGGCCTACGAGCAGTACTTC
TRBJ2-1,TRBD2,.,TRBV5-6,CASSLDARGTSEFNEQFF,TGTGCCAGCAGCTTAGACGCACGGGGGACTAGTGAATTCAATGAGCAGTTCTTC
TRBJ2-5,.,few,TRBV4-3,CASSQVTRAGTQYF,TGCGCCAGCAGCCAAGTGACGCGGGCGGGGACCCAGTACTTC
TRBJ2-1,.,many,TRBV5-5,CASSAYREQFF,TGTGCCAGCAGCGCCTACAGGGAGCAGTTCTTC
TRBJ2-1,.,.,TRBV15,CATSRVAMTRNNEQFF,TGTGCCACCAGCAGAGTGGCAATGACTAGGAATAATGAGCAGTTCTTC
TRBJ2-4,.,.,TRBV21-1,CASSKAHSTRASKNIQYF,TGTGCCAGCAGCAAAGCGCATTCTACTAGGGCTTCCAAAAACATTCAGTACTTC
TRBJ2-1,.,few,TRBV7-9,CASRLLRLSLTYNEQFF,TGTGCCAGCAGGCTCCTACGGTTATCCCTAACCTACAATGAGCAGTTCTTC
TRBJ1-4,.,.,TRBV28,CASSLASEKLFF,TGTGCCAGCAGTTTAGCAAGTGAAAAACTGTTTTTT
TRBJ1-2,.,few,TRBV2,CASSVDRRYGYTF,TGTGCCAGCAGTGTGGACAGACGCTATGGCTACACCTTC
TRBJ2-1,.,few,TRBV29-1,CSVVGGASEYNEQFF,TGCAGCGTTGTCGGTGGCGCGAGTGAATACAATGAGCAGTTCTTC
TRBJ2-2,.,few,TRBV27,CASSLRLGGELFF,TGTGCCAGCAGTTTAAGATTGGGCGGGGAGCTGTTTTTT
TRBJ1-1,.,.,TRBV6-5,CASSIQGRNTEAFF,TGTGCCAGCAGTATACAGGGAAGGAACACTGAAGCTTTCTTT
TRBJ2-1,.,many,TRBV19,CASSFLLNGRGEQFF,TGTGCCAGTAGTTTTCTCCTTAATGGACGGGGTGAGCAGTTCTTC
TRBJ2-7,.,few,TRBV5-1,CASSPPMTYEQYF,TGCGCCAGCAGCCCCCCGATGACCTACGAGCAGTACTTC
TRBJ1-2,TRBD1,.,TRBV7-2,CASSLQGASGYTF,TGTGCCAGCAGCTTACAGGGGGCGTCCGGCTACACCTTC
TRBJ2-5,TRBD2,few,TRBV5-1,CASSLGVAGGYETQYF,TGCGCCAGCAGCTTAGGGGTAGCGGGAGGATATGAGACCCAGTACTTC
TRBJ1-1,TRBD1,.,TRBV10-3,CAISDRGMNTEAFF,TGTGCCATCAGCGACAGGGGCATGAACACTGAAGCTTTCTTT
TRBJ1-1,.,.,TRBV4-1,CASSHYQSSNTEAFF,TGCGCCAGCAGCCACTACCAAAGTTCGAACACTGAAGCTTTCTTT
TRBJ2-1,.,many,TRBV7-2,CASSLRAVNEQFF,TGTGCCAGCAGCTTACGGGCCGTGAATGAGCAGTTCTTC
TRBJ2-1,.,few,TRBV6-5,CASSYDLRSSYNEQFF,TGTGCCAGCAGTTACGACCTGCGGAGCTCCTACAATGAGCAGTTCTTC
TRBJ1-5,.,many,TRBV18,CASSRSTRPEGSNQPQHF,TGTGCCAGCTCAAGGTCCACTCGGCCGGAGGGGAGCAATCAGCCCCAGCATTTT
TRBJ2-1,.,.,TRBV7-8,CASSLRETNNEQFF,TGTGCCAGCAGCTTACGGGAGACCAACAATGAGCAGTTCTTC
TRBJ2-2,.,few,TRBV28,CASSSDRDTGELFF,TGTGCCAGCAGCAGCGACAGAGACACCGGGGAGCTGTTTTTT
TRBJ2-7,.,few,TRBV27,CASSKIAAGSYEQYF,TGTGCCAGCAGTAAGATCGCGGCGGGCTCCTACGAGCAGTACTTC
TRBJ2-6,.,few,TRBV5-5,CASSLFGGSGANVLTF,TGTGCCAGCAGCTTGTTCGGGGGCTCTGGGGCCAACGTCCTGACTTTC
TRBJ2-3,.,.,TRBV9,CASSPNRLGTDTQYF,TGTGCCAGCAGCCCTAATAGGTTGGGCACAGATACGCAGTATTTT
TRBJ1-2,.,.,TRBV6-1,CASTPGVETYGYTF,TGTGCCAGCACCCCCGGGGTAGAAACCTATGGCTACACCTTC
TRBJ1-2,.,few,TRBV9,CASSARTANGGYTF,TGTGCCAGCAGCGCCCGGACGGCGAATGGTGGCTACACCTTC